The table lists the clone carrying this T cell receptor (beta chain) with a count of one. The data derive from a study of cytomegalovirus exposure and HLA in healthy donors. With 10 bases removed from V and 4 bases from J, the gap between germline ends came to 7 bases. This CDR3 is built from 10 residues. CDR1 is MNHEY, CDR2 SMNVEV, per germline (reference sequence). Amplification used 60 Vbeta primers and 13 Jbeta primers. Clones were read by immunoSEQ multiplex PCR, and TCRdb kept only the in-frame ones, dropping some. The data hold approximately 120,000 clones, with less than 80% observed a single time.

V usage is TRBV27 and J usage is TRBJ1-1; D is unresolved. This clonotype was sampled from a man under 40 in good health and CMV-seronegative. Material for sequencing was PBMCs. The CDR3 coding sequence is TGTGCCACCCTCCCCACTGAAGCTTTCTTT. The encoded protein is CATLPTEAFF.